This is a list of T cell receptor beta chains from one sample in a study of blood T cell repertoires in COVID-19. Some clones are missing from TCRdb's copy, which holds only in-frame ones; the method was immunoSEQ multiplex PCR. The data contain over 150,000 clones, 80% to 90% of them singletons. Specimen: peripheral blood. These receptors all stem from a man in his late teens or twenties who had recovered from COVID-19. Both conserved end residues are part of each CDR3. D genes are given only for firm matches.

D	J	V	CDR3
.	TRBJ2-7	TRBV4-2	CASSHRPEDRTYEQYF
TRBD1	TRBJ1-6	TRBV5-1	CASSLALGQGDSPLHF
.	TRBJ2-2	TRBV7-3	CASSSDSAGELFF
TRBD1	TRBJ1-1	TRBV28	CASRPGTGGSNTEAFF
.	TRBJ2-3	TRBV12-5	CASGLGPPSTDTQYF
.	TRBJ1-3	TRBV12-3/TRBV12-4	CASSPVRGTIYF
.	TRBJ2-3	TRBV9	CASSVGGVYTDTQYF
.	TRBJ1-2	TRBV7-9	CASSPDLSTPFF
TRBD2	TRBJ2-7	TRBV7-2	CASSPVGLAGGGEQYF
TRBD2	TRBJ2-7	TRBV4-1	CASSQEGLAGGPRPSYEQYF
.	TRBJ1-1	TRBV4-2	CASSQPGGGANTEAFF
.	TRBJ1-5	TRBV6-6	CASSYRGYQPQHF
.	TRBJ2-7	TRBV6-5	CASSYSWGAYEQYF
TRBD2	TRBJ2-7	TRBV6-5	CASSSTSRGGLQYF
.	TRBJ2-7	TRBV3-1/TRBV3-2	CASSHWPFSYEQYF
.	TRBJ1-1	TRBV27	CASSSYGVNTEAFF
.	TRBJ1-1	TRBV9	CASSPRRVGPEAFF
.	TRBJ1-2	TRBV2	CASRQTNYGYTF
.	TRBJ1-2	TRBV5-6	CASSLADGNYGYTF
TRBD1	TRBJ2-3	TRBV6-5	CASSYWGTGTGDTQYF
.	TRBJ1-3	TRBV3-1/TRBV3-2	CASSFRGNTIYF
.	TRBJ2-1	TRBV4-3	CASSQDGRDSYNEQFF
.	TRBJ2-3	TRBV7-2	CASSLYVQGTDTQYF
.	TRBJ2-1	TRBV27	CASSKGQGNNEQFF
TRBD1	TRBJ2-7	TRBV2	CASRSGQTYEQYF
TRBD1	TRBJ2-1	TRBV11-2	CASTYGRGRYEQFF
.	TRBJ2-1	TRBV5-4	CASSLFQSGMNFNEQFF
.	TRBJ1-2	TRBV6-2/TRBV6-3	CASSVRVSGYTF
.	TRBJ2-7	TRBV28	CASSLLLGLTYEQYF
.	TRBJ2-5	TRBV10-3	CAISESSLALQETQYF
.	TRBJ1-1	TRBV19	CASSITLRGGQAFF
.	TRBJ2-5	TRBV18	CASSPLAEAGETQYF
TRBD2	TRBJ2-1	TRBV7-2	CASSAAGGVSGTYNEQFF
.	TRBJ1-1	TRBV10-3	CAISDRGGNTEAFF
.	TRBJ1-5	TRBV11-2	CASSLELRQPQHF
TRBD1	TRBJ1-4	TRBV5-6	CASSFRRWDRGREVEKLFF
.	TRBJ1-5	TRBV7-2	CASSWEQGRNQPQHF